The next 25 T cell receptor beta chains were all read from a single sample in a study of blood T cell repertoires in COVID-19. The data were produced by immunoSEQ multiplex PCR, yet TCRdb's version contains in-frame clones alone and is incomplete. Altogether about 250,000 clones are present, around 91% being singletons, with the ten largest covering less than 2.5%. The sample consisted of PBMCs or T cells enriched from blood (not recorded which). The receptors originated from a woman between 18 and 30 years old who had recovered from COVID-19.

The count of this clone is one. The chain combines TRBV6-5 with TRBJ2-7; 7 bases line up with TRBD1. The CDR3 loop spans 16 amino acids. J gave up 2 bases and V 2 bases, and 9 bases lay outside the gene matches. Looked up from germline, CDR1 is MNHEY and CDR2 is SVGAGI. CDR3 region: CASSYKPGQMAYEQYF. In DNA form, the CDR3 reads TGTGCCAGCAGTTACAAACCGGGACAGATGGCCTACGAGCAGTACTTC.

This sequence joins TRBV15 and TRBJ1-6, with TRBD1 matching over 9 bases. The V gene end was trimmed by 7 bases and the J gene end by 10 bases; junction bases not matched to a gene: 14. This CDR3 is built from 16 residues. From germline, CDR1 is LNHNV and CDR2 YYDKDF (reference sequence). CDR3 sequence: CATTTHPGTGFSPLHF. In nucleotides, the CDR3 is TGTGCCACCACCACACATCCCGGGACAGGGTTCTCACCCCTCCACTTT.

The chain carries TRBV18 and TRBJ2-3, with 9 bases identical to TRBD1. J lost 5 bases, V lost 3 bases, and 0 bases had no gene match. CDR3 length equals 13 residues. Germline V gene data show CDR1 as KGHSH and CDR2 as LQKENI. The CDR3 DNA reads TGTGCCAGCTCACCGGACAGGGGAGATACGCAGTATTTT. This gives the protein CASSPDRGDTQYF.

This sequence joins TRBV2 and TRBJ1-6, with TRBD1 matching over 7 bases. V trimming: 5 bases; J trimming: 7 bases; junction bases outside the gene matches: 8. This CDR3 has 15 residues. Germline assignment: CDR1 SNHLY and CDR2 FYNNEI. CDR3 nucleotide sequence: TGTGCCAGCAGTTCAGGGGGAAGTGGGAATTCACCCCTCCACTTT. Its translation is CASSSGGSGNSPLHF.

The rearrangement links TRBV6-5 to TRBJ1-2, with D perhaps matching TRBD1 (6 bases). The germline V gene has CDR1 MNHEY and CDR2 SVGAGI. The CDR3 contains 14 residues. V was clipped by 4 bases and J by 1 base, with 10 bases between them. CDR3 amino acids: CASSSPGVNYGYTF. The DNA of the CDR3 is TGTGCCAGCAGTTCCCCAGGGGTTAACTATGGCTACACCTTC.

The chain uses TRBV9 and TRBJ1-4; a weak D match, TRBD1 (5 bases). V dropped 3 bases and J dropped 0 bases, with 15 bases sitting between them. The CDR3 sequence is 17 residues long. Germline CDR1 SGDLS, CDR2 YYNGEE. The CDR3 coding sequence is TGTGCCAGCAGCGCCCGCGGGGGGGGAACAACTAATGAAAAACTGTTTTTT. Protein: CASSARGGGTTNEKLFF. Complete variable domain (other parts from reference TRBV9 and TRBJ1-4): DSGVTQTPKHLITATGQRVTLRCSPRSGDLSVYWYQQSLDQGLQFLIQYYNGEERAKGNILERFSAQQFPDLHSELNLSSLELGDSALYFCASSARGGGTTNEKLFFGSGTQLSVL.

This clone was counted a single time. This sequence joins TRBV2 and TRBJ1-2, with D unresolved. Between the trimmed V and J ends, which lost 7 bases and 5 bases, there was a span of 14 bases. The CDR3 is 13 amino acids. Germline loops: CDR1 SNHLY, CDR2 FYNNEI. CDR3 protein: CASTYIVEYGYTF. The CDR3 nucleotides are TGTGCCAGCACGTACATCGTTGAATATGGCTACACCTTC.

A note on this clone: Distinct nucleotide sequences in the sample also encode this CDR3. The V and J genes are TRBV5-1 and TRBJ2-3, with D possibly TRBD2 on 5 matching bases. Germline V CDR1 and CDR2: SGHRS, YFSETQ. V shed 0 bases and J shed 3 bases, with 5 bases lying between them. This CDR3 spans 13 amino acids. The CDR3 DNA is TGCGCCAGCAGCTTGGGCGGGACAGATACGCAGTATTTT. Its protein product is CASSLGGTDTQYF.

This clone was found a few times. The chain joins TRBV9 to TRBJ2-3; maybe TRBD2 (6 bases). Trimming removed 0 bases from V and 3 bases from J, with 8 bases in between. CDR3 length: 14 amino acids. Germline CDR1 reads SGDLS; CDR2 reads YYNGEE. CDR3: CASSVGGVTDTQYF. The CDR3 nucleotides are TGTGCCAGCAGCGTAGGGGGGGTAACAGATACGCAGTATTTT.

The chain combines TRBV6-5 with TRBJ1-2; TRBD1 might be the D (5 bases). The length of the CDR3 is 15 residues. V lost 5 bases and J lost 4, with 17 bases in between. The germline gives CDR1 MNHEY, CDR2 SVGAGI. The CDR3 reads CASSPGWGTGYGYTF. Here the CDR3 DNA reads TGTGCCAGCAGTCCGGGCTGGGGCACAGGCTATGGCTACACCTTC.

In this sample, this clone turned up once. This chain connects TRBV5-4 to TRBJ1-3, with 8 bases matching TRBD1. In germline, CDR1 is SGHNT, CDR2 YYREEE (reference sequence). CDR3 length: 19 residues. V lost 3 bases, J lost 1 base, and 15 bases stayed unmatched. The CDR3 DNA follows: TGTGCCAGCAGCTGGGGGGGACAGGCGGTATTAAAGTCTGGAAACACCATATATTTT. Its translation: CASSWGGQAVLKSGNTIYF.

The rearrangement links TRBV5-1 to TRBJ2-2; D possibly corresponds to TRBD1 (6 bases). The V gene's germline CDR1 is SGHRS and CDR2 YFSETQ. This CDR3 spans 16 amino acids. V was pared by 3 bases and J by 6 bases, with 18 bases between. CDR3 nucleotides: TGCGCCAGCAGCTCAACTCCACAGGGTTCTTCCGGGGAGCTGTTTTTT. Protein product: CASSSTPQGSSGELFF.

The chain combines TRBV18 with TRBJ1-6; 11 nucleotides match TRBD1. CDR1 is KGHSH, CDR2 LQKENI, per germline. V gave up 2 bases and J gave up 6 bases; unmatched junction bases: 3. This CDR3 has 16 amino acids. The CDR3 region has the DNA TGTGCCAGCTCACCAGGGACAGGGGGGTTTAATTCACCCCTCCACTTT. Protein: CASSPGTGGFNSPLHF.

The chain joins TRBV27 to TRBJ1-2; TRBD1 is a possible D gene (6 bases). CDR3 size: 14 residues. The V gene lost 4 bases and the J gene lost 4 bases, with 13 bases spanning the gap. Germline V gives CDR1 MNHEY, CDR2 SMNVEV (reference sequence). CDR3 loop: CASSSQDRVYGYTF. In nucleotides, the CDR3 is TGTGCCAGCAGTTCACAGGACAGAGTCTATGGCTACACCTTC.

The genes are TRBV25-1 and TRBJ2-7; 9 nucleotides line up with TRBD2. Germline-derived CDR1 and CDR2 are MGHDK and SYGVNS. The V and J ends lost 6 bases and 7 bases, in that order; junction bases with no gene match: 10. The CDR3 sequence is 14 residues long. CDR3 sequence reads: CASSLAGGALEQYF. The CDR3 region has the DNA TGTGCCAGCAGCCTGGCGGGGGGGGCCCTGGAGCAGTACTTC.

This clone was counted between two and nine times. The V call is TRBV7-6, the J call TRBJ2-5, with 9 bases lining up with TRBD2. Germline V gives CDR1 SGHVS, CDR2 FNYEAQ. The CDR3 sequence is 15 residues long. V was pared by 5 bases and J by 5 bases, with 9 bases of the junction left unmatched. CDR3 residues: CASSGIAGAGETQYF. CDR3 bases: TGTGCCAGCAGCGGAATAGCGGGGGCGGGGGAGACCCAGTACTTC.

The rearrangement joins TRBV7-3 to TRBJ2-2; D perhaps matches TRBD1 (6 bases). The CDR3 is 14 residues long. Trimming stripped 8 bases from V and 4 bases from J, with 14 bases between. Germline lookup yields CDR1 SGHTA and CDR2 FQGTGA. CDR3 residues: CASGNRGGTGELFF. In DNA form, the CDR3 reads TGTGCCAGCGGTAATAGAGGGGGCACCGGGGAGCTGTTTTTT.

The chain uses TRBV12-5 and TRBJ2-5; 7 bases match TRBD2. The CDR3 is 15 amino acids. CDR1 LGHNT and CDR2 FRNRAP come from the germline V gene. With 6 bases clipped from V and 5 bases from J, the junction kept 12 bases outside the gene matches. CDR3 amino acids: CASGPQAGSGETQYF. The CDR3 coding sequence is TGTGCTAGTGGACCCCAAGCGGGGAGTGGCGAGACCCAGTACTTC.

The CDR3 is CASSYTVPGRSPLHF. CDR3 in DNA: TGTGCCAGCAGTTACACGGTACCCGGGAGATCACCCCTCCACTTT. The genes are TRBV6-5 and TRBJ1-6; D is undetermined. CDR3 size: 15 residues. The V and J ends lost 2 bases and 10 bases respectively, with 15 bases between them. The V gene's germline CDR1 is MNHEY and CDR2 SVGAGI.

The chain links TRBV27 to TRBJ1-4; D unclear. V shed 3 bases and J shed 8 bases, with 16 bases lying between them. The CDR3 is 15 residues long. Germline V gives CDR1 MNHEY, CDR2 SMNVEV (reference sequence). CDR3 nucleotides: TGTGCCAGCAGTTTGTACCAACCCGCGGGGGAAAAACTGTTTTTT. Translation gives CASSLYQPAGEKLFF.

This clone was seen just once. The rearrangement uses TRBV10-2 and TRBJ2-1; D might be TRBD2 (7 bases). V lost 5 bases, J lost 0 bases, and 11 bases lay in between. Germline CDR1 and CDR2: WSHSY and SAAADI. This CDR3 spans 15 amino acids. CDR3 sequence reads: CASSRGGASYNEQFF. The CDR3 nucleotides are TGCGCCAGCAGTAGGGGGGGGGCCTCCTACAATGAGCAGTTCTTC.

In its sample, this clone was seen a few times. The chain's CDR3 is CASGNRGGYTF. CDR3 nucleotide sequence: TGTGCCAGCGGGAACAGGGGCGGCTACACCTTC. J is TRBJ1-2 and V is TRBV3-1 (or the pseudogene TRBV3-2); TRBD1 matches 7 bases. This CDR3 comprises 11 residues. J gave up 8 bases and V 8 bases, and 5 bases lay outside the gene matches. Germline lookup yields CDR1 LGHDT and CDR2 YNNKEL (reference sequence).

The genes are TRBV20-1 and TRBJ1-2; D unresolved. Trimming shortened V by 6 bases and J by 2 bases, and 7 bases separated the two germline ends. CDR1 DFQATT and CDR2 SNEGSKA come from the germline V gene (reference sequence). The CDR3 loop spans 11 amino acids. As DNA, the CDR3 is TGCAGTGCCAAACGGAACTATGGCTACACCTTC. It specifies CSAKRNYGYTF.

The rearrangement links TRBV7-2 to TRBJ2-3; 10 positions match TRBD1. In germline, CDR1 is SGHTA, CDR2 FQGNSA. The CDR3 covers 16 residues. V shed 5 bases, J shed 1 base, and the junction held 6 bases outside the gene matches. The CDR3 DNA sequence: TGTGCCAGCAGCCCGGGGACAGGGGCCCGCACAGATACGCAGTATTTT. It specifies CASSPGTGARTDTQYF.

The chain joins TRBV19 to TRBJ1-5, with D uncertain. The germline V gene encodes CDR1 LNHDA and CDR2 SQIVND (reference sequence). The ends were cut back, 1 base at V and 5 bases at J, with 12 bases in the middle. CDR3 length equals 15 residues. As DNA, the CDR3 is TGTGCCAGTAGTATAGTCCAAGGAGGGTATCAGCCCCAGCATTTT. Residues: CASSIVQGGYQPQHF.